The sequence of this TCR beta chain was determined in a study of identical twins (dated by TCRdb to the mid-2010s). Study-wide context: TCR alpha and beta repertoires from monozygotic twins, unrelated adults of various ages and cord blood were deep-sequenced to test whether fetal clonotypes persist. To rule out contamination, replicate twin experiments were performed at different times with different library preparation protocols. Study-wide conclusions, independent of this receptor: A weaker excess of twin sharing was found in beta out-of-frame sequences because the signal-to-noise ratio was lowered by fewer shared sequences. Out-of-frame TCR alpha sequences shared between twins showed an excess of low generation-probability sequences compared with coincidental sharing between unrelated individuals. Recombination models systematically underestimated out-of-frame TCR alpha sharing in monozygotic twins but agreed with sharing between unrelated individuals. Abundant cord blood beta clonotypes carried fewer insertions; young adult naive repertoires showed a weaker similar trend, while memory repertoires showed none. Because the same donors could not be followed over many years, conclusions were based on cross-sectional statistical analysis. Invariant T cells such as MAIT and iNKT could partly confound zero-insertion analyses, although diverse VJ usage argued against such confounding for most clonotypes.

Deletion took 7 bases off V and 1 base off J, with a span of 14 bases between the germline ends. There are 13 amino acids in the CDR3, from cysteine to phenylalanine inclusive. The kept DNA is CDR3 alone, 39 bases in frame from the first base. As encoded in the germline V gene, CDR1 is SQVTM while CDR2 is ANQGSEA. This clonotype showed up many times. Its specific antigen is unknown. Base qualities are not provided; no much larger clone lies one nucleotide away. Every donor was a healthy Caucasian. Three pairs of female monozygotic twins, all aged roughly 18 to 29 years, were included in the twin cohort. Using Miltenyi CD45RO+ enrichment and human naive T-cell isolation kits, memory (CD45RO+) and naive T cells were isolated from PBMC. Library preparation was by 5' RACE. Sequencing was performed on an Illumina HiSeq 2000. Template switching introduced a universal primer binding site; the final cDNA contained a unique molecular identifier, enabling accurate counting of TCR cDNA molecules. First-strand cDNA for TCR alpha and beta chains was synthesized from specific primers in the conserved constant-segment region. To control for contamination, each cDNA library was double barcoded with a SMART-Mk sample barcode plus Illumina barcodes. TruSeq adapter sequences and Illumina sample barcodes were added in two successive PCR steps. The TCR alpha and beta cDNA libraries were sequenced on the Illumina HiSeq platform using custom primers. The study's processing was this. Raw reads were processed with MiGEC to extract unique molecular identifiers, and MiXCR was used to determine CDR3 positions. Recombination models were inferred per individual with the repgenHMM and IGoR tools using an EM algorithm. Shared clonotype analysis was performed with the tcR package in R, normalizing sharing by the product of cloneset sizes. Out-of-frame nonproductive sequences were analyzed to study raw recombination free of thymic and clonal selection effects. The raw public data were reprocessed by TCRdb itself: fastp quality trimming at Q25, MiXCR clonotype calling, in-frame beta chains only. Rows are combined by CDR3 protein, so each entry shows the most common genes and DNA. TCRdb's processing, not the authors', yielded these V and J calls. This sample has some 200,000 distinct CDR3 sequences in its table, and around 6.9% of those were observed once. The top ten constitute less than 2.5% of the sample.

These data are also associated with another study on yellow fever vaccine responses in identical twins. The second paper states: According to the authors, in identical twins the way T cells responded to vaccination appeared partly convergent and partly personalized. In identical twins, the study followed T cell clones that responded to the vaccine with precision.

Sequences were obtained from memory (CD45RO+) T cells sorted from blood. Read against the paper, the sample's cell subset or site label means: CD45RO+ enriched T cells. The chain uses TRBV29-1 and TRBJ2-7; the D segment is perhaps TRBD1 or TRBD2, each sharing 5 matched bases. The sequence derives from a woman aged 18-29 years in good health. The nucleotide sequence reads TGCAGCGCTCTGGGACGGAGGTCCTACGAGCAGTACTTC. Translation gives CSALGRRSYEQYF.